The 18 T cell receptor beta chains listed next were all sequenced from one sample in a study of cytomegalovirus exposure and HLA in healthy donors. The PCR employed 60 Vbeta primers together with 13 Jbeta primers. This table comes from immunoSEQ multiplex PCR, and its TCRdb copy is limited to in-frame clones, with some not included. The table includes roughly 130,000 clones, roughly 63% detected once. Sequencing was done on a sample of PBMCs. The receptors here all came from a young man in good health and CMV-seropositive.

This chain connects TRBV29-1 to TRBJ2-5; TRBD2 agrees at 11 bases. There are 13 residues in the CDR3. Germline loops: CDR1 SQVTM, CDR2 ANQGSEA. V dropped 7 bases and J dropped 3; count of bases not matched to a gene: 4. The chain's CDR3 is CSALTSGEETQYF. The CDR3 DNA reads as TGCAGCGCCCTGACTAGCGGGGAAGAGACCCAGTACTTC. Based on the CDR3 plus reference TRBV29-1 and TRBJ2-5, the full variable domain is SAVISQKPSRDICQRGTSLTIQCQVDSQVTMMFWYRQQPGQSLTLIATANQGSEATYESGFVIDKFPISRPNLTFSTLTVSNMSPEDSSIYLCSALTSGEETQYFGPGTRLLVL.

The chain recombines TRBV9 with TRBJ1-4; D possibly corresponds to TRBD1 (6 bases). V was shortened by 7 bases and J by 7 bases, with 14 bases between the two germline ends. Germline V lookup: CDR1 SGDLS, CDR2 YYNGEE. This CDR3 region has 13 residues. CDR3 region: CASWLGGPEKLFF. In DNA form, the CDR3 reads TGTGCCAGCTGGCTGGGGGGGCCTGAAAAACTGTTTTTT.

The genes are TRBV5-4 and TRBJ1-2; tentatively, D is TRBD1 (5 bases). Germline CDR1 is SGHNT and CDR2 is YYREEE (reference sequence). This CDR3 has 15 amino acids. V lost 5 bases to trimming and J lost 4 bases, with 18 bases between them. The CDR3 reads CASSHPTVTGYGYTF. DNA for the CDR3: TGTGCCAGCAGTCACCCGACAGTAACCGGCTATGGCTACACCTTC.

J is TRBJ2-1 and V is TRBV7-3; weak D call: TRBD1 (6 bases). The CDR3 totals 14 residues. V lost 5 bases and J lost 2, with 10 bases in between. Looked up from germline, CDR1 is SGHTA and CDR2 is FQGTGA. The CDR3 DNA follows: TGTGCCAGCAGCCCCACAGGGACCTACAATGAGCAGTTCTTC. Translation: CASSPTGTYNEQFF. Using reference TRBV7-3 and TRBJ2-1 for the parts outside the CDR3, the full variable domain is GAGVSQTPSNKVTEKGKYVELRCDPISGHTALYWYRQSLGQGPEFLIYFQGTGAADDSGLPNDRFFAVRPEGSVSTLKIQRTERGDSAVYLCASSPTGTYNEQFFGPGTRLTVL.

This clone was observed a few times. The chain joins TRBV7-9 to TRBJ2-7; 16 nucleotides line up with TRBD2. The J segment lost 6 bases and the V segment lost 5 bases, leaving 10 bases of the junction unmatched. Germline V CDR1 and CDR2: SEHNR, FQNEAQ (reference sequence). CDR3 length equals 17 residues. CDR3 residues: CASSAPGLAGGPSEQYF. DNA for the CDR3: TGTGCCAGCAGCGCGCCGGGACTAGCGGGAGGGCCCTCCGAGCAGTACTTC.

The CDR3 loop reads CASSLGTSGLYSYNEQFF. The CDR3 region has the DNA TGTGCCAGCAGCCTGGGGACTAGCGGACTCTACTCCTACAATGAGCAGTTCTTC. V usage is TRBV7-9 and J usage is TRBJ2-1, with 11 bases lining up with TRBD2. CDR3 length equals 18 residues. After removal of 5 bases from V and 0 bases from J, the junction contained 9 bases not matched to a gene. Germline CDR1 SEHNR, CDR2 FQNEAQ (reference sequence).

This clone was recorded only once. This chain links TRBV11-1 with TRBJ2-1; 8 bases match TRBD2. The CDR3 spans 16 residues. CDR1 is SGHAT, CDR2 FQDESV, per germline (reference sequence). V shed 5 bases and J 7 bases; nucleotides not matched to a gene: 13. CDR3: CASSTRWTSRENEQFF. CDR3 in DNA: TGTGCCAGCAGCACCCGTTGGACTAGCAGGGAGAATGAGCAGTTCTTC. The variable domain in full, completed from reference TRBV11-1 and TRBJ2-1, reads EAEVAQSPRYKITEKSQAVAFWCDPISGHATLYWYRQILGQGPELLVQFQDESVVDDSQLPKDRFSAERLKGVDSTLKIQPAELGDSAMYLCASSTRWTSRENEQFFGPGTRLTVL.

The gene calls are TRBV6-1 and TRBJ1-3; D gene ambiguous. This CDR3 has 13 amino acids. Germline V gives CDR1 MNHNS, CDR2 SASEGT. Trimming took off 10 bases at V and 8 bases at J, with 18 bases between the two ends. The CDR3 nucleotides are TGTGCCACCCAGCAGGCCGTGCTCTACACCATATATTTT. This encodes CATQQAVLYTIYF.

The CDR3 nucleotides read TGCGCCAGCAGTCCCCCGGGACAGGGGTACGAGCAGTACTTC. It codes for CASSPPGQGYEQYF. The V gene is TRBV4-1, the J gene TRBJ2-7, with 10 bases that match TRBD1. V lost 6 bases to trimming and J lost 4 bases; unmatched junction nucleotides: 6. The CDR3 has 14 residues. Germline lookup yields CDR1 MGHRA and CDR2 YSYEKL.

The genes are TRBV19 and TRBJ1-3, with D uncertain. Trimming took 7 bases from V and 0 from J, leaving 10 bases between them. The CDR3 consists of 14 residues. Germline V gene data show CDR1 as LNHDA and CDR2 as SQIVND (reference sequence). The CDR3 DNA follows: TGTGCCAGTAATAGAGGAAGCTCTGGAAACACCATATATTTT. This translates into CASNRGSSGNTIYF.

This chain uses TRBV4-3 with TRBJ2-1; 10 nucleotides align to TRBD2. Unmatched junction bases numbered 4, after V lost 1 base and J lost 4 bases. The CDR3 loop spans 16 amino acids. Germline CDR1 and CDR2: LGHNA and YSLEER. CDR3 region: CASSQGTSGQYNEQFF. CDR3 bases: TGCGCCAGCAGCCAAGGGACTAGCGGCCAATACAATGAGCAGTTCTTC.

This sequence joins TRBV6-5 and TRBJ1-1, with unresolved D. The CDR3 extends over 12 amino acids. Germline V gene lookup returns CDR1 MNHEY and CDR2 SVGAGI. Trimming took 5 bases from V and 3 from J, leaving 7 bases between them. CDR3 nucleotides: TGTGCCAGCAGTGAGATATACACTGAAGCTTTCTTT. Its translation: CASSEIYTEAFF.

This clone has a single count. The genes are TRBV4-3 and TRBJ1-1; the D is unclear. The V end lost 0 bases, the J end lost 0 bases, and 11 bases lay between the germline ends. The germline gives CDR1 LGHNA, CDR2 YSLEER. The CDR3 runs to 16 residues. CDR3 loop: CASSQELRRVNTEAFF. In DNA, the CDR3 is TGCGCCAGCAGCCAAGAGCTACGGAGGGTGAACACTGAAGCTTTCTTT.

V usage is TRBV7-6 and J usage is TRBJ2-1; possible D gene TRBD2, 6 bases. The length of the CDR3 is 15 residues. V was trimmed by 5 bases and J by 5 bases, leaving 16 bases between them. CDR1 and CDR2 from the germline V gene are SGHVS and FNYEAQ. CDR3 in amino acids: CASSPYSWGDNEQFF. CDR3 DNA sequence: TGTGCCAGCAGCCCCTACTCCTGGGGGGACAATGAGCAGTTCTTC.

This clone came up a few times. The V call is TRBV5-1, the J call TRBJ2-7; 10 nucleotides line up with TRBD1. This CDR3 is built from 13 residues. Germline trimming cut 4 bases from V and 3 bases from J; bases unmatched to any gene: 1. In germline, CDR1 is SGHRS, CDR2 YFSETQ. The CDR3 nucleotides read TGCGCCAGCAGCCGGGACAGGGGCTACGAGCAGTACTTC. Protein: CASSRDRGYEQYF.

The rearrangement uses TRBV19 and TRBJ2-7; 7 nucleotides match TRBD2. The CDR3 loop spans 16 amino acids. With 5 bases clipped from V and 0 bases from J, the junction kept 10 bases outside the gene matches. Germline CDR1 and CDR2: LNHDA and SQIVND (reference sequence). CDR3: CASSPGFAGDSYEQYF. The CDR3 DNA reads TGTGCCAGTAGTCCAGGTTTCGCGGGAGACTCCTACGAGCAGTACTTC.

The chain joins TRBV2 to TRBJ2-7; no firm D call. V lost 6 bases and J lost 3, with 9 bases in between. Germline CDR1 is SNHLY and CDR2 is FYNNEI. This CDR3 is built from 12 residues. For the CDR3, the DNA is TGTGCCAGCAGAATCGAGTTCTACGAGCAGTACTTC. Translated, it gives CASRIEFYEQYF. Full variable domain (outside the CDR3, taken from reference TRBV2 and TRBJ2-7): EPEVTQTPSHQVTQMGQEVILRCVPISNHLYFYWYRQILGQKVEFLVSFYNNEISEKSEIFDDQFSVERPDGSNFTLKIRSTKLEDSAMYFCASRIEFYEQYFGPGTRLTVT.

The chain carries TRBV18 and TRBJ1-1; 7 bases fit TRBD1. The V gene end was trimmed by 3 bases and the J gene end by 0 bases; junction bases not matched to a gene: 7. Germline CDR1 KGHSH, CDR2 LQKENI. The CDR3 totals 16 residues. The CDR3 nucleotides read TGTGCCAGCTCACCGTTCCCGGGACAGATGAACACTGAAGCTTTCTTT. Protein product: CASSPFPGQMNTEAFF.